This T cell receptor beta chain emerged from a study of PD-1 blockade in classical Hodgkin lymphoma. Points from the study as a whole: Individuals initiating nivolumab under 1 year after ASCT were excluded. CD4+ TCR diversity, unlike CD8+, rose significantly by C4D1.

Trimming cost V 6 bases and J 7 bases; bases outside gene matches: 11. Germline lookup yields CDR1 MNHEY and CDR2 SVGAGI. The CDR3 is made up of 15 amino acids. Profiling relied on immunoSEQ multiplex PCR, and the TCRdb table lists in-frame clones only, not all of them. The repertoire holds roughly 100,000 clones, roughly 90% seen once, with under 20% in the top ten. Time point reported: cycle 4 day 1 (C4D1), after 5 to 7 weeks of nivolumab. Each patient's relapse followed autologous stem cell transplantation, and brentuximab vedotin exposure varied. This clone was recorded a few times. Its antigen is undetermined.

The sequences come from peripheral blood mononuclear cells (PBMCs), collected before the fourth cycle of nivolumab. This sequence was found in a human donor with classical Hodgkin lymphoma. The chain recombines TRBV6-5 with TRBJ1-5; 8 bases map to TRBD1. In DNA, the CDR3 is TGTGCCAGCAGGGACAGGGAGCTTCCTTTGCAGCCCCAGCATTTT. As protein: CASRDRELPLQPQHF.